The T cell receptor (beta chain) described here comes from a study of T-cell memory formation after mild COVID-19. In the study overall: The study found TCR clusters largely donor specific.

Findings and limits, study-wide: Most CD4+ clones that shrank were in CM and EM, while CD8+ ones turned up in EMRA. A balance of CD4 and CD8 characterized clones contracting day 15 to 85, whereas later expanders leaned CD4+.

5'RACE primed from the constant segment yielded TCR alpha and TCR beta cDNA libraries bearing sample barcodes and UMIs. One entry per CDR3 protein, called by TCRdb with MiXCR from the 5' RACE reads. The table has 190,000 or so distinct CDR3 sequences, roughly 10% seen once. Germline V lookup: CDR1 SGHTA, CDR2 FQGNSA. V lost 10 bases and J lost 0, with 19 bases in between. There are 17 residues in the CDR3. In its sample, this clonotype was seen a few times. Its specificity is unknown. The sequenced material came from PBMCs or a T cell subset sorted from them (not recorded which). This sequence originates from a man younger than 35 who had mild COVID-19 (a few samples of this study predate the infection). Cell type and time point are not known. The rearrangement uses TRBV7-2 and TRBJ2-6; possible D gene TRBD2, 5 bases. Here the CDR3 DNA reads TGTGCCACCGCAGCAAGGAGGTTAGGCTCTGGGGCCAACGTCCTGACTTTC. This sequence encodes CATAARRLGSGANVLTF.